Listed below are T cell receptor beta chains from one sample, sequenced in a study of control samples from healthy donors and cancer patients. Clones were sequenced by immunoSEQ multiplex PCR, and TCRdb holds only the in-frame ones, with some missing. The sample has around 30,000 clones; roughly 92% are singletons. Sequencing was carried out using PBMCs. All receptors derive from a man aged 40-55 years with colorectal cancer. Both conserved end residues are trimmed from each CDR3.

v_call,j_call,cdr3_aa
TRBV5-1,TRBJ1-2,ASSVQGGEYGYT
TRBV19,TRBJ1-4,ASSIKGGGVFDEKLF
TRBV30,TRBJ1-1,AWSLRAFSEAF
TRBV6-5,TRBJ1-4,ASSRGWTNEKLF
TRBV5-6,TRBJ1-2,ASRHELGTGPEHYGYT
TRBV18,TRBJ2-3,ASSPSASGTDTQY
TRBV3-1/TRBV3-2,TRBJ1-2,ASSQTDYGYT
TRBV19,TRBJ1-2,ACERNYGYT
TRBV7-2,TRBJ2-1,ASMVAGANEQF
TRBV6-5,TRBJ1-5,ASSPRTVLYQPQH
TRBV29-1,TRBJ1-1,SARQGGSTEAF
TRBV6-6,TRBJ1-4,ASSYMGVGEKLF
TRBV5-1,TRBJ1-2,ASSLGTNYGYT
TRBV19,TRBJ2-2,AAQSAWLAGGANTGELF
TRBV9,TRBJ2-2,ASSVVPPGLAGNTGELF
TRBV5-4,TRBJ2-7,ASSLQDRGSYEQY
TRBV12-3/TRBV12-4,TRBJ1-5,ASSFGNQPQH
TRBV6-5,TRBJ2-3,ASSYDRLGPDTQY
TRBV19,TRBJ1-4,ASSARDVTNEKLF
TRBV24-1,TRBJ2-7,ATSDPATAYEQY